These T cell receptor beta chains were read from a single sample in a study of T cell responses to AZD1222 COVID-19 vaccine. Measured with immunoSEQ multiplex PCR; TCRdb has only the in-frame clones, and not every one. The sample contains over 150,000 clones, around 90% of which appear only once. The input for sequencing was peripheral blood, taken on day 0 of MenACWY control vaccination. The source of these receptors is an adult in good health. Each CDR3 is given with its conserved first and last residue. The order of the fields is V gene, D gene, clone size, J gene, CDR3 length, CDR3 DNA, CDR3 protein. A D gene is named only where the DNA matches it firmly. Rows may omit the clone size; those that give it use once, few, many or a size class.

v_call: TRBV7-9; d_call: -; clone_size: -; j_call: TRBJ1-2; cdr3_length: 14; cdr3_nt: TGTGCCAGCAGCGGGGGAGGGGCCCACTATGGCTACACCTTC; cdr3_aa: CASSGGGAHYGYTF
v_call: TRBV3-1/TRBV3-2; d_call: TRBD1; clone_size: once; j_call: TRBJ1-5; cdr3_length: 16; cdr3_nt: TGTGCCAGCAGCCAAGGGGGGACAGCCGTCAATCAGCCCCAGCATTTT; cdr3_aa: CASSQGGTAVNQPQHF
v_call: TRBV6-5; d_call: -; clone_size: -; j_call: TRBJ1-2; cdr3_length: 15; cdr3_nt: TGTGCCAGCAGCGAGCCCGGCCTCCCGGGGTATGGCTACACCTTC; cdr3_aa: CASSEPGLPGYGYTF
v_call: TRBV19; d_call: TRBD1; clone_size: -; j_call: TRBJ1-2; cdr3_length: 14; cdr3_nt: TGTGCCAGTAGATCCTGGGGACAGGGAGATGGCTACACCTTC; cdr3_aa: CASRSWGQGDGYTF
v_call: TRBV19; d_call: TRBD2; clone_size: -; j_call: TRBJ2-1; cdr3_length: 19; cdr3_nt: TGTGCCAGTAGTACACCACGGGTTGCTAGCGGGGCCTCCTACAATGAGCAGTTCTTC; cdr3_aa: CASSTPRVASGASYNEQFF
v_call: TRBV5-1; d_call: -; clone_size: -; j_call: TRBJ1-1; cdr3_length: 14; cdr3_nt: TGCGCCAGCAGCCCCCCCCTAGGAGGCACTGAAGCTTTCTTT; cdr3_aa: CASSPPLGGTEAFF
v_call: TRBV30; d_call: -; clone_size: -; j_call: TRBJ2-5; cdr3_length: 12; cdr3_nt: TGTGCCTGGAAAAGCCCCTTAGAGACCCAGTACTTC; cdr3_aa: CAWKSPLETQYF
v_call: TRBV11-3; d_call: TRBD1; clone_size: -; j_call: TRBJ1-4; cdr3_length: 14; cdr3_nt: TGTGCCAGCAGCCCCGGACAGGGATCTGAAAAACTGTTTTTT; cdr3_aa: CASSPGQGSEKLFF
v_call: TRBV5-1; d_call: -; clone_size: few; j_call: TRBJ1-1; cdr3_length: 13; cdr3_nt: TGCGCCAGCAGCTTGGGGTTCGAGGCTGAAGCTTTCTTT; cdr3_aa: CASSLGFEAEAFF
v_call: TRBV11-2; d_call: -; clone_size: -; j_call: TRBJ1-3; cdr3_length: 17; cdr3_nt: TGTGCCAGCAGCAATATAAGAGACAGAGAACCTGGAAACACCATATATTTT; cdr3_aa: CASSNIRDREPGNTIYF
v_call: TRBV7-8; d_call: -; clone_size: -; j_call: TRBJ1-4; cdr3_length: 15; cdr3_nt: TGTGCCAGCAGCTCAGGTGCGGGGGGTAGTGAAAAACTGTTTTTT; cdr3_aa: CASSSGAGGSEKLFF
v_call: TRBV5-4; d_call: -; clone_size: -; j_call: TRBJ2-1; cdr3_length: 14; cdr3_nt: TGTGCCAGCAGCTTATATGGAGGCCATTATGAGCAGTTCTTC; cdr3_aa: CASSLYGGHYEQFF
v_call: TRBV19; d_call: -; clone_size: -; j_call: TRBJ1-5; cdr3_length: 15; cdr3_nt: TGTGCCAGTAGTATAGGGACACCAAGCAATCAGCCCCAGCATTTT; cdr3_aa: CASSIGTPSNQPQHF
v_call: TRBV6-4; d_call: -; clone_size: once; j_call: TRBJ2-1; cdr3_length: 15; cdr3_nt: TGTGCCAGCAGTGACTCGCTGGGGGCGGGAAATGAGCAGTTCTTC; cdr3_aa: CASSDSLGAGNEQFF
v_call: TRBV9; d_call: TRBD1; clone_size: -; j_call: TRBJ2-1; cdr3_length: 15; cdr3_nt: TGTGCCAGCAGTGAAATGACAGGGGGCTCATCTGAGCAGTTCTTC; cdr3_aa: CASSEMTGGSSEQFF
v_call: TRBV30; d_call: TRBD2; clone_size: -; j_call: TRBJ2-1; cdr3_length: 13; cdr3_nt: TGTGCCTGGACGGGACTAGCGGACCTTCAGCAGTTCTTC; cdr3_aa: CAWTGLADLQQFF
v_call: TRBV3-1/TRBV3-2; d_call: TRBD1; clone_size: -; j_call: TRBJ2-7; cdr3_length: 16; cdr3_nt: TGTGCCAGCAGCCAAACAGGGGGCGCGCGCTCGAGCGAGCAGTACTTC; cdr3_aa: CASSQTGGARSSEQYF
v_call: TRBV7-3; d_call: -; clone_size: -; j_call: TRBJ1-6; cdr3_length: 13; cdr3_nt: TGTGCCAGCAGCTTAATAAGGACCTCACCCCTCCACTTT; cdr3_aa: CASSLIRTSPLHF
v_call: TRBV5-1; d_call: -; clone_size: -; j_call: TRBJ2-6; cdr3_length: 16; cdr3_nt: TGCGCCAGCAGCTTTGGTGGGGGCGAGGGCGCCAACGTCCTGACTTTC; cdr3_aa: CASSFGGGEGANVLTF
v_call: TRBV19; d_call: TRBD2; clone_size: -; j_call: TRBJ2-5; cdr3_length: 15; cdr3_nt: TGTGCCAGTAGTGTGTACGCGGGAGTGCGCGAGACCCAGTACTTC; cdr3_aa: CASSVYAGVRETQYF
v_call: TRBV21-1; d_call: -; clone_size: -; j_call: TRBJ2-3; cdr3_length: 15; cdr3_nt: TGTGCCAGCACGTACATTAGCGGGAGAAAAGATACGCAGTATTTT; cdr3_aa: CASTYISGRKDTQYF
v_call: TRBV14; d_call: -; clone_size: -; j_call: TRBJ2-1; cdr3_length: 16; cdr3_nt: TGTGCCAGCAGCCAAGTTGGCGGGATGACCTACAATGAGCAGTTCTTC; cdr3_aa: CASSQVGGMTYNEQFF
v_call: TRBV5-1; d_call: TRBD1; clone_size: -; j_call: TRBJ1-1; cdr3_length: 15; cdr3_nt: TGCGCCAGCAGCTTAAACAGGGGGCGAGTCACTGAAGCTTTCTTT; cdr3_aa: CASSLNRGRVTEAFF
v_call: TRBV3-1/TRBV3-2; d_call: TRBD1; clone_size: -; j_call: TRBJ2-6; cdr3_length: 16; cdr3_nt: TGTGCCAGCAGCCACGCCTACAGGGGACCGACCAACGTCCTGACTTTC; cdr3_aa: CASSHAYRGPTNVLTF
v_call: TRBV24-1; d_call: -; clone_size: -; j_call: TRBJ1-2; cdr3_length: 14; cdr3_nt: TGTGCCACCAGTGATAGGGCGGTTAACTATGGCTACACCTTC; cdr3_aa: CATSDRAVNYGYTF
v_call: TRBV19; d_call: -; clone_size: -; j_call: TRBJ2-7; cdr3_length: 14; cdr3_nt: TGTGCCAGTAGCGAGTCTCCGAGCTCCTACGAGCAGTACTTC; cdr3_aa: CASSESPSSYEQYF
v_call: TRBV15; d_call: -; clone_size: -; j_call: TRBJ1-1; cdr3_length: 14; cdr3_nt: TGTGCCACCAGCAGAGACAGGTACGACACTGAAGCTTTCTTT; cdr3_aa: CATSRDRYDTEAFF
v_call: TRBV15; d_call: -; clone_size: -; j_call: TRBJ1-5; cdr3_length: 12; cdr3_nt: TGTGCCACCAGCCTGAACAATCAGCCCCAGCATTTT; cdr3_aa: CATSLNNQPQHF
v_call: TRBV28; d_call: -; clone_size: -; j_call: TRBJ1-1; cdr3_length: 13; cdr3_nt: TGTGCCACCCTACTTTGGCAGGCCACTGAAGCTTTCTTT; cdr3_aa: CATLLWQATEAFF
v_call: TRBV14; d_call: TRBD2; clone_size: -; j_call: TRBJ2-1; cdr3_length: 18; cdr3_nt: TGTGCCAGCAGCCAAGATATTGCACTAGCGGGAGCTGGCAATGAGCAGTTCTTC; cdr3_aa: CASSQDIALAGAGNEQFF
v_call: TRBV11-2; d_call: TRBD2; clone_size: -; j_call: TRBJ2-1; cdr3_length: 16; cdr3_nt: TGTGCCAGCAGCCCAGACCTACTAGCGGGGGTCGGTGAGCAGTTCTTC; cdr3_aa: CASSPDLLAGVGEQFF
v_call: TRBV27; d_call: TRBD1; clone_size: -; j_call: TRBJ1-1; cdr3_length: 16; cdr3_nt: TGTGCCAGCAGTTCCCCCAGGGGGGGGATGAACACTGAAGCTTTCTTT; cdr3_aa: CASSSPRGGMNTEAFF
v_call: TRBV29-1; d_call: TRBD1; clone_size: -; j_call: TRBJ2-4; cdr3_length: 14; cdr3_nt: TGCAGCGTTGCAGGGACAGGGGGCCGGAACATTCAGTACTTC; cdr3_aa: CSVAGTGGRNIQYF
v_call: TRBV19; d_call: -; clone_size: few; j_call: TRBJ2-1; cdr3_length: 16; cdr3_nt: TGTGCCAGTAGTATCCTGGAGACGCTCCGGCACAATGAGCAGTTCTTC; cdr3_aa: CASSILETLRHNEQFF
v_call: TRBV12-3/TRBV12-4; d_call: TRBD2; clone_size: -; j_call: TRBJ2-5; cdr3_length: 13; cdr3_nt: TGTGCCAGCAGATGGGGGGGAGGGGAGACCCAGTACTTC; cdr3_aa: CASRWGGGETQYF
v_call: TRBV4-1; d_call: TRBD1; clone_size: -; j_call: TRBJ2-2; cdr3_length: 20; cdr3_nt: TGCGCCAGCAGCCAGATACTCCAGCGAACGGACAGGGCAAACACCGGGGAGCTGTTTTTT; cdr3_aa: CASSQILQRTDRANTGELFF
v_call: TRBV2; d_call: -; clone_size: -; j_call: TRBJ1-1; cdr3_length: 14; cdr3_nt: TGTGCCAGCAGTGCGTCTTTCTTGAACACTGAAGCTTTCTTT; cdr3_aa: CASSASFLNTEAFF
v_call: TRBV5-6; d_call: TRBD1; clone_size: -; j_call: TRBJ2-7; cdr3_length: 14; cdr3_nt: TGTGCCAGCAGCAGTAACAGGGGGTCCTACGAGCAGTACTTC; cdr3_aa: CASSSNRGSYEQYF
v_call: TRBV12-5; d_call: -; clone_size: few; j_call: TRBJ1-2; cdr3_length: 14; cdr3_nt: TGTGCTAGTGGGTATACGACGGGGGCACGGGGCTACACCTTC; cdr3_aa: CASGYTTGARGYTF
v_call: TRBV11-2; d_call: -; clone_size: -; j_call: TRBJ2-2; cdr3_length: 13; cdr3_nt: TGTGCCAGCAGCAGAGGCCAAGCCGGGGAGCTGTTTTTT; cdr3_aa: CASSRGQAGELFF
v_call: TRBV30; d_call: -; clone_size: -; j_call: TRBJ2-5; cdr3_length: 13; cdr3_nt: TGTGCCGGGGGGCTTCAGGGTGGAGAGACCCAGTACTTC; cdr3_aa: CAGGLQGGETQYF
v_call: TRBV5-1; d_call: -; clone_size: -; j_call: TRBJ2-1; cdr3_length: 14; cdr3_nt: TGCGCCAGCAGCCCCACTCTACAGGGACCTGAGCAGTTCTTC; cdr3_aa: CASSPTLQGPEQFF
v_call: TRBV6-5; d_call: -; clone_size: few; j_call: TRBJ2-1; cdr3_length: 13; cdr3_nt: TGTGCCAGCAGCCTAGCTCCGGAATGGGAGCAGTTCTTC; cdr3_aa: CASSLAPEWEQFF
v_call: TRBV10-3; d_call: -; clone_size: few; j_call: TRBJ1-1; cdr3_length: 13; cdr3_nt: TGTGCCACCCAGGGGTTAATGAACACTGAAGCTTTCTTT; cdr3_aa: CATQGLMNTEAFF
v_call: TRBV2; d_call: -; clone_size: -; j_call: TRBJ2-1; cdr3_length: 12; cdr3_nt: TGTGCCAGCACTCCTTTAGAAGGTCACGAGTTCTTC; cdr3_aa: CASTPLEGHEFF